The 5 T cell receptor beta chains below were found in one sample sequenced in a study of early T cells in non-severe SARS-CoV-2 infection. One entry per CDR3 protein results from TCRdb running MiXCR on the 5' RACE reads. The repertoire holds about 80,000 distinct CDR3 sequences, with 10% to 15% as singletons. Material for sequencing was whole blood. The receptors shown here come from an adult who was a healthcare worker with PCR-confirmed SARS-CoV-2 infection or an uninfected control (not recorded which).

This clonotype was seen many times. The chain links TRBV9 to TRBJ2-1; 8 nucleotides agree with TRBD1. Per germline, CDR1 SGDLS and CDR2 YYNGEE. The CDR3 has 18 residues. J gave up 2 bases and V 4 bases, and 14 bases lay outside the gene matches. The CDR3 nucleotides read TGTGCCAGCAGCCTTAGGGGAAGTGGACAGGGAGCCTACAATGAGCAGTTCTTC. This sequence encodes CASSLRGSGQGAYNEQFF.

This clonotype was counted only a few times. The V and J genes are TRBV12-3 or TRBV12-4 and TRBJ2-7, with 8 bases that match TRBD1. This CDR3 spans 14 amino acids. V was pared by 4 bases and J by 0 bases, with 2 bases of the junction left unmatched. In nucleotides, the CDR3 is TGTGCCAGCAGTTCGACAGGGGTCTCCTACGAGCAGTACTTC. As protein: CASSSTGVSYEQYF.

This clonotype came up a few times. The chain employs TRBV29-1 and TRBJ1-1; no clear D. The V end was cut by 4 bases, the J end by 0 bases, with 15 bases between. This CDR3 has 15 amino acids. In germline, CDR1 is SQVTM, CDR2 ANQGSEA. CDR3 nucleotide sequence: TGCAGCGTTGTGGAGGGAAGGGCGATGAACACTGAAGCTTTCTTT. This sequence encodes CSVVEGRAMNTEAFF.

This clonotype appeared many times. This chain links TRBV12-3 or TRBV12-4 with TRBJ1-2, with D maybe TRBD1 (6 bases). This CDR3 spans 13 amino acids. Trimming cost V 3 bases and J 4 bases, with 9 bases left between them. The CDR3 loop is CASSFPQGYGYTF. The DNA for the CDR3 is TGTGCCAGCAGTTTTCCACAGGGCTATGGCTACACCTTC.

This clonotype was seen at least ten times. This chain links TRBV7-9 with TRBJ2-3; 7 nucleotides match TRBD1. Germline trimming cut 5 bases from V and 4 bases from J; bases unmatched to any gene: 9. The CDR3 spans 15 residues. CDR1 and CDR2 (germline): SEHNR, FQNEAQ (reference sequence). The CDR3 region is CASSVTGRGPDTQYF. The CDR3 DNA reads TGTGCCAGCAGCGTGACAGGGAGAGGGCCAGATACGCAGTATTTT.